This T cell receptor beta chain was recovered during a study of blood T cell repertoires in COVID-19. Trimming at V came to 5 bases and at J to 3 bases, leaving 4 bases not matched to a gene. The CDR3 spans 15 residues. The germline V gene has CDR1 LNHDA and CDR2 SQIVND (reference sequence). Here immunoSEQ multiplex PCR was the method, and the copy in TCRdb shows in-frame clones only, minus some. The sample holds 430,000 or so clones, approximately 91% seen once. The genes are TRBV19 and TRBJ2-3, with 11 bases aligning to TRBD2. The source of this sequence is a woman younger than 35 who had been exposed to COVID-19. Sequenced: PBMCs or T cells enriched from blood (not recorded which). The CDR3 sequence: CASSSTSGRTDTQYF. As DNA, the CDR3 is TGTGCCAGTAGTTCCACTAGCGGGAGAACAGATACGCAGTATTTT.